This T cell receptor (beta chain) stems from a study of blood T cells in healthy people across ages. V was clipped by 7 bases and J by 0 bases, with 6 bases between them. The CDR3 has 12 amino acids. CDR1 and CDR2 from the germline V gene are MNHEY and SVGAGI. Using a J-beta primer mix together with a sample-barcoded 5' primer, a second PCR was run for about 7 to 12 cycles. Each cDNA molecule was tagged by a template-switch adaptor that had 12 random nucleotides. TCRdb recomputed calls from the 5' RACE reads with MiXCR, one row per CDR3 protein. The sample yields about 640,000 distinct CDR3 sequences, roughly 53% seen once. This clonotype turned up a few times. Antigen unknown. The study's findings and limits: CMV status of donors was not determined, possibly confounding expanded clonotype changes.

PBMCs were isolated at a quantity of at least 7 million per sample. The chain recombines TRBV6-5 with TRBJ1-2; D gene ambiguous. Input material: blood. The clonotype was recovered from a man aged 55 to 70 in good health. The DNA of the CDR3 is TGTGCCAGCAAAGGCGCTAACTATGGCTACACCTTC. The encoded protein is CASKGANYGYTF.